This T cell receptor beta chain stems from a study of T cells after yellow fever vaccination. About the study: The fractions with low cell numbers were processed using SMART-Seq v4 Ultra Low Input. Study-wide results and caveats: By day 5 rather than day 15, the secondary response had peaked, though it was weaker.

The study made its TCR cDNA through 5'RACE template switching. That step introduced a universal primer site along with UMIs. TCRdb reprocessed the 5' RACE reads with MiXCR, giving one entry per CDR3 protein. The sample holds 230,000 or so distinct CDR3 sequences, 6% to 8% seen once. With regard to this clonotype: Its specificity is not known.

This CDR3 comprises 13 residues. Germline V gives CDR1 MNHEY, CDR2 SVGAGI. Trimming took off 6 bases at V and 2 bases at J, with 11 bases between the two ends. The sequence derives from a man aged 25-40 years who received the YFV17D yellow fever vaccine. Sample: CD4+ T cells sorted from PBMCs, taken on the day of the yellow fever booster vaccination. The gene calls are TRBV6-5 and TRBJ2-7, with TRBD1 as a possible D gene (6 bases). CDR3 nucleotides: TGTGCCAGCAGAAAACAGGGTCCCTACGAGCAGTACTTC. Its protein product is CASRKQGPYEQYF.